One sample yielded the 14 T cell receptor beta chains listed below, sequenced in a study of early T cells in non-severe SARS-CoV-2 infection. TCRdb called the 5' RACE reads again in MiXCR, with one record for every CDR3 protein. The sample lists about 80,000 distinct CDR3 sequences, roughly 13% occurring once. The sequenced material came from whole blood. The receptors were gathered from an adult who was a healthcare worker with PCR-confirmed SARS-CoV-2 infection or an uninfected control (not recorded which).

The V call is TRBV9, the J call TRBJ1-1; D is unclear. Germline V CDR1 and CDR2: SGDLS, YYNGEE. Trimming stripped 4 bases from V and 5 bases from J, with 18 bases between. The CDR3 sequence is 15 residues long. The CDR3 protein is CASSPRFSPGTEAFF. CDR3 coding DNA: TGTGCCAGCAGCCCCCGTTTCAGCCCGGGGACTGAAGCTTTCTTT.

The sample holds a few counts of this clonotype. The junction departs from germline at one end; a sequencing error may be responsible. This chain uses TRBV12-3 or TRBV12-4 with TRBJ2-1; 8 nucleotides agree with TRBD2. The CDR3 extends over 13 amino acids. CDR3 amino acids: CASSIGGGNGQFF. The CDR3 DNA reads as TGTGCCAGCAGTATCGGCGGGGGGAATGGGCAGTTCTTC.

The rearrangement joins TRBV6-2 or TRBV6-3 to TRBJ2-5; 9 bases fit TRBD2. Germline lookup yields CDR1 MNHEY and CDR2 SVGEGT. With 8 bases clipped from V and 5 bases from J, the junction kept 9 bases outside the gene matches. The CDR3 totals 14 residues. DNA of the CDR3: TGTGCCAGCGCCTCCGGACTAGCGTTTGAGACCCAGTACTTC. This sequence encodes CASASGLAFETQYF.

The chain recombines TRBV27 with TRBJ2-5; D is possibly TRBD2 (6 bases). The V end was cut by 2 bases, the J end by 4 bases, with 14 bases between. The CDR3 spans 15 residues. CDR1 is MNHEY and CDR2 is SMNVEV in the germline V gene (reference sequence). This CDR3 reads CASSLAGRSVETQYF. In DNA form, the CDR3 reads TGTGCCAGCAGTTTAGCGGGGAGGTCTGTAGAGACCCAGTACTTC.

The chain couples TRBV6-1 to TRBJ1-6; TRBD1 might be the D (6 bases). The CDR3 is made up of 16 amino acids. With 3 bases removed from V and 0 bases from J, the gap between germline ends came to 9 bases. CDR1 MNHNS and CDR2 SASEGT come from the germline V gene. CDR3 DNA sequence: TGTGCCAGCAGTGAGTACAGGGTCTCCTATAATTCACCCCTCCACTTT. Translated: CASSEYRVSYNSPLHF.

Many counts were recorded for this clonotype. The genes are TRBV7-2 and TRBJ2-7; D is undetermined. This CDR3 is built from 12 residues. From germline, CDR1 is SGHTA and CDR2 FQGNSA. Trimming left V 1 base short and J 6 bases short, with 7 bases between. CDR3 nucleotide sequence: TGTGCCAGCAGCTTAGGGTCTGGCGAGCAGTACTTC. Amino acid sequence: CASSLGSGEQYF.

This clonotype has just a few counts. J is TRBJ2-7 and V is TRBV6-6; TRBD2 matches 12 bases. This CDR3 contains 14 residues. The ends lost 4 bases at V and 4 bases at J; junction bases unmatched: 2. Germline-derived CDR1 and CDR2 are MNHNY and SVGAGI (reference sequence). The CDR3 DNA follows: TGTGCCAGCAGTTGGACTAGCGGGGCATACGAGCAGTACTTC. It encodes CASSWTSGAYEQYF.

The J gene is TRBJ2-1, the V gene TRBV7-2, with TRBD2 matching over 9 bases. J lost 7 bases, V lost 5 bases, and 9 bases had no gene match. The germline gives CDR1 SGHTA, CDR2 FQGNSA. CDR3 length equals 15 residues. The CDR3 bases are TGTGCCAGCAGCCCACAAGCGGGAGGATCTAATGAGCAGTTCTTC. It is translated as CASSPQAGGSNEQFF.

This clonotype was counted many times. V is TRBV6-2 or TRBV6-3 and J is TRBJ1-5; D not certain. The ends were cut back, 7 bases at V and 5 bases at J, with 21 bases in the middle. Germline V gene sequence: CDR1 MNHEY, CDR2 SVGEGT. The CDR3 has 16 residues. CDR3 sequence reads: CASNQTRHGFDQPQHF. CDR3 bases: TGTGCCAGCAACCAGACACGTCATGGGTTTGATCAGCCCCAGCATTTT.

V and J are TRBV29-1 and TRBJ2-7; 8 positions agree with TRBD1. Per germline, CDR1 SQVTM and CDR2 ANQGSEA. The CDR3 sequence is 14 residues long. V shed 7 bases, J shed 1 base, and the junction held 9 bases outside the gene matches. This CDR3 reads CSAYGTGSSYEQYF. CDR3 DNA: TGCAGCGCCTACGGGACAGGATCTTCCTACGAGCAGTACTTC.

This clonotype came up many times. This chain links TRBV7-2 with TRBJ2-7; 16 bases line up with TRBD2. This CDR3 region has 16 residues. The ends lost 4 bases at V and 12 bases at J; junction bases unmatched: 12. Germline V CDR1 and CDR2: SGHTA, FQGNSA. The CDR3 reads CASSYGTSGRAYNPYF. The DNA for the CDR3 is TGTGCCAGCAGCTATGGGACTAGCGGGAGGGCCTACAATCCGTACTTC.

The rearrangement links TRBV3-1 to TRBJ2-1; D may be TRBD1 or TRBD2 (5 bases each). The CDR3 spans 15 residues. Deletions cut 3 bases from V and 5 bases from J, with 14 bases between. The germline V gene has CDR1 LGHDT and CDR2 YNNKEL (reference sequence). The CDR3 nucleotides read TGTGCCAGCAGCCATCGGGTATTGGGACACAATGAGCAGTTCTTC. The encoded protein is CASSHRVLGHNEQFF.

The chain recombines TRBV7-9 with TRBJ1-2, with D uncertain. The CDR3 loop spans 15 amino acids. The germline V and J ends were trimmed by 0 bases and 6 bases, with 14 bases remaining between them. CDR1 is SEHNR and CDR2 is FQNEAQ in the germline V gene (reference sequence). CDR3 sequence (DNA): TGTGCCAGCAGCTTAGCGAGCCAGCCGACGAATGGCTACACCTTC. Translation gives CASSLASQPTNGYTF.

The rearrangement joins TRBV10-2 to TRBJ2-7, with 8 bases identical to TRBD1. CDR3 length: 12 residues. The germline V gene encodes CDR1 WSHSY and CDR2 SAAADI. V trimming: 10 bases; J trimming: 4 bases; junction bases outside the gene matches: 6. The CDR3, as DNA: TGCGCCACTTCGGACAGGGTATACGAGCAGTACTTC. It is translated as CATSDRVYEQYF.